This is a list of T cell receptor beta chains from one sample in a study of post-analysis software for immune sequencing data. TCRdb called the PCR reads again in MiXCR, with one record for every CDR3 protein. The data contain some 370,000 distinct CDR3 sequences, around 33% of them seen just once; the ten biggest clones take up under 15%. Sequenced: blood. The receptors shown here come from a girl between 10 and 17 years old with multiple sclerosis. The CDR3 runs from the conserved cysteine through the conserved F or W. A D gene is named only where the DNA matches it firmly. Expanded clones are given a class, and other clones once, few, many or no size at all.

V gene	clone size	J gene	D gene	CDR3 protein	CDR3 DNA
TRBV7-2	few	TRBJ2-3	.	CASSLHGGPYTQYF	TGTGCCAGCAGCTTACACGGGGGTCCCTATACGCAGTATTTT
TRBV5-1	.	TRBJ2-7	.	CASSFGAVLSYEQYF	TGCGCCAGCAGCTTTGGGGCAGTACTCTCCTACGAGCAGTACTTC
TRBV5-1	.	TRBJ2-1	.	CASSLDSRGSYNEQFF	TGCGCCAGCAGCTTGGATAGCAGAGGCTCCTACAATGAGCAGTTCTTC
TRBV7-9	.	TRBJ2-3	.	CASSLAWDLLSTDTQYF	TGTGCCAGCAGCTTAGCTTGGGACCTCCTTAGCACAGATACGCAGTATTTT
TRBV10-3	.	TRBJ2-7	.	CAVMSVAYEQYF	TGTGCCGTCATGAGTGTTGCCTACGAGCAGTACTTC
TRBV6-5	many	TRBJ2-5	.	CASSDLEETQYF	TGTGCCAGCAGTGACCTCGAAGAGACCCAGTACTTC
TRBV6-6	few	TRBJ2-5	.	CASTGTGETQYF	TGTGCCAGCACCGGGACGGGAGAGACCCAGTACTTC
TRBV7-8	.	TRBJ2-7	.	CASSFGANEQYF	TGTGCCAGCAGCTTTGGGGCCAATGAGCAGTACTTC
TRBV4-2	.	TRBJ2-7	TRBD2	CASSQDPSGGAYEQYF	TGTGCCAGCAGCCAAGATCCTAGCGGGGGGGCCTACGAGCAGTACTTC
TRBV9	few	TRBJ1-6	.	CASAAGSSYNSPLHF	TGTGCCAGCGCCGCAGGGAGCTCCTATAATTCACCCCTCCACTTT
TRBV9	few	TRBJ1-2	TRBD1	CASSPSGGTDHNYGYTF	TGTGCCAGCAGCCCTAGCGGGGGGACAGACCATAACTATGGCTACACCTTC
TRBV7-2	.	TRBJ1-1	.	CASSMGGDRAFF	TGTGCCAGCAGCATGGGGGGGGACCGTGCTTTCTTT
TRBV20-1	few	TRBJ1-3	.	CSARGGIGNTIYF	TGCAGTGCTAGAGGGGGAATCGGAAACACCATATATTTT
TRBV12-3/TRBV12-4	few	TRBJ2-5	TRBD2	CASTMAALAEETQYF	TGTGCCAGCACTATGGCGGCACTAGCGGAAGAGACCCAGTACTTC
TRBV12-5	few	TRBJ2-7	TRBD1	CASVITGVGYEQYF	TGTGCTAGTGTTATCACAGGGGTAGGGTACGAGCAGTACTTC
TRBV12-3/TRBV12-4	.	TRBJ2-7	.	CASSLAFYEQYF	TGTGCCAGCAGTTTGGCCTTCTACGAGCAGTACTTC
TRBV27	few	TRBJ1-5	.	CASSHSGSNQPQHF	TGTGCCAGCAGTCATTCAGGGTCCAATCAGCCCCAGCATTTT
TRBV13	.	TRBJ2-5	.	CASSSRGVSSGLETQYF	TGTGCCAGCAGCTCCAGGGGGGTGTCTAGCGGCCTGGAGACCCAGTACTTC
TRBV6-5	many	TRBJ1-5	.	CAAGGNQPQHF	TGTGCTGCCGGCGGGAATCAGCCCCAGCATTTT
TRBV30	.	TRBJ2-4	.	CAWSVEAGAPNIQYF	TGTGCCTGGAGTGTAGAGGCGGGGGCCCCAAACATTCAGTACTTC
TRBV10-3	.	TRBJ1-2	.	CAVGQRMDYGYTF	TGTGCCGTTGGACAGCGAATGGACTATGGCTACACCTTC
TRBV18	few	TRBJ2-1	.	CASSPQGGYNEQFF	TGTGCCAGCTCACCACAGGGGGGCTACAATGAGCAGTTCTTC
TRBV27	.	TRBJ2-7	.	CASARSEGEQYF	TGTGCCAGCGCCCGATCCGAGGGCGAGCAGTACTTC
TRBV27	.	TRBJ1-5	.	CASSFEYSNQPQHF	TGTGCCAGCAGTTTTGAATATAGCAATCAGCCCCAGCATTTT
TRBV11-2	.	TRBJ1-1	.	CASISRWRNTEAFF	TGTGCCAGCATTAGCAGGTGGAGGAACACTGAAGCTTTCTTT
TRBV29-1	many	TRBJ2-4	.	CSVDRSDQNIQYF	TGCAGCGTTGACCGGAGCGACCAAAACATTCAGTACTTC
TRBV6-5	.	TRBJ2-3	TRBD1	CASRTGVGADTQYF	TGTGCCAGCAGGACAGGGGTGGGGGCAGATACGCAGTATTTT
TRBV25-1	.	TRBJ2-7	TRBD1	CASSGDSCYEQYF	TGTGCCAGCAGCGGGGACAGCTGCTACGAGCAGTACTTC
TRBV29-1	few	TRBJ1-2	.	CSVTEGGISYGYTF	TGCAGCGTCACAGAGGGGGGAATTTCCTATGGCTACACCTTC
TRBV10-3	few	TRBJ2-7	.	CAISEAGAYEQYF	TGTGCCATCAGTGAGGCAGGGGCCTACGAGCAGTACTTC